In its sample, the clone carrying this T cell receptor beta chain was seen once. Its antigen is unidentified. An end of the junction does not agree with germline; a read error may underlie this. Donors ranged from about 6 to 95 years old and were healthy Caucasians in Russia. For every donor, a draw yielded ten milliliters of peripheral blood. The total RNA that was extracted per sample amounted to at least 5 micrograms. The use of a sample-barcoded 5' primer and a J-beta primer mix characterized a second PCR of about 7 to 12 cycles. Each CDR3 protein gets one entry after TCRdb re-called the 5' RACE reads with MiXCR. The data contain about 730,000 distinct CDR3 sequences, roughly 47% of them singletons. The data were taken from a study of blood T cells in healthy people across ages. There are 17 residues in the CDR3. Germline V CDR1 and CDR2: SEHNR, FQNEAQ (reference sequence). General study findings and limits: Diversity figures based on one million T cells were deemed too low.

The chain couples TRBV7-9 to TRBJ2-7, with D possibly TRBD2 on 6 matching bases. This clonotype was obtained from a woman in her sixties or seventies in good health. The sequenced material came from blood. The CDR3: CASTSTTGGTPSYERYF. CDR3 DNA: TGTGCCAGCACGTCTACAACCGGTGGGACTCCGAGCTACGAGCGGTACTTC.